This TCR beta chain was sequenced for a study of blood T cell repertoires in COVID-19. Overall study: Sites in the United States, Italy and Spain provided acute and convalescent COVID-19 samples. PBMCs, B-cell-depleted T cells, or T cells were the source of the cDNA or gDNA that made up the material.

Assay: immunoSEQ multiplex PCR; the TCRdb copy retains only in-frame clones and omits some. Of over 65,000 clones detected, under 80% appear once; the ten largest clones hold approximately 34%. This clone was counted between two and nine times. Enrollment of patients from Seattle took place during active infection, with longitudinal follow-up. This CDR3 is 18 amino acids long. J lost 1 base, V lost 2 bases, and 11 bases had no gene match. CDR1 is MNHNS and CDR2 is SASEGT in the germline V gene. The sequence was collected from a man aged 55 to 70 with COVID-19, enrolled during active disease. The chain uses TRBV6-1 and TRBJ1-5; 7 nucleotides line up with TRBD1. The sequenced sample consisted of peripheral blood. The CDR3 nucleotides read TGTGCCAGCAGTGAAAGAGCCCCACAGGGGTTGAGCAATCAGCCCCAGCATTTT. Protein sequence: CASSERAPQGLSNQPQHF.